Shown below are 2 T cell receptor beta chains from a single sample sequenced in a study of CD8 T cells in ankylosing spondylitis. Study-wide results and caveats: Among TCR beta sequences, a motif of several highly homologous variants appeared characteristic of ankylosing spondylitis blood.

These receptors lack a known antigen. TCRdb independently ran MiXCR on the 5' RACE reads; one entry per CDR3 protein. The sample carries 700,000 to 1,000,000 distinct CDR3 sequences, about 11% recorded once. The material sequenced was blood, either unsorted or a sorted T cell fraction (not recorded which). These receptors were taken from a male donor with ankylosing spondylitis.

The chain employs TRBV7-2 and TRBJ2-5, with D tentatively TRBD2 (7 bases). The CDR3 loop spans 12 amino acids. Germline CDR1 reads SGHTA; CDR2 reads FQGNSA. Trimming left V 0 bases short and J 13 bases short, with 12 bases between. The DNA for the CDR3 is TGTGCCAGCAGCTTAGCGGGGGGGCAGCTGTACTTC. Its protein product is CASSLAGGQLYF.

This clonotype was recorded a few times. The rearrangement uses TRBV5-1 and TRBJ2-3; 11 nucleotides align to TRBD2. Germline assignment: CDR1 SGHRS and CDR2 YFSETQ. V dropped 6 bases and J dropped 4; count of bases not matched to a gene: 13. The CDR3 spans 17 residues. The CDR3 DNA sequence: TGCGCCAGCACCCACTCGATAGCGGGAGGGCCCGCAGATACGCAGTATTTT. Translating gives CASTHSIAGGPADTQYF. The variable domain in full, completed from reference TRBV5-1 and TRBJ2-3, reads KAGVTQTPRYLIKTRGQQVTLSCSPISGHRSVSWYQQTPGQGLQFLFEYFSETQRNKGNFPGRFSGRQFSNSRSEMNVSTLELGDSALYLCASTHSIAGGPADTQYFGPGTRLTVL.